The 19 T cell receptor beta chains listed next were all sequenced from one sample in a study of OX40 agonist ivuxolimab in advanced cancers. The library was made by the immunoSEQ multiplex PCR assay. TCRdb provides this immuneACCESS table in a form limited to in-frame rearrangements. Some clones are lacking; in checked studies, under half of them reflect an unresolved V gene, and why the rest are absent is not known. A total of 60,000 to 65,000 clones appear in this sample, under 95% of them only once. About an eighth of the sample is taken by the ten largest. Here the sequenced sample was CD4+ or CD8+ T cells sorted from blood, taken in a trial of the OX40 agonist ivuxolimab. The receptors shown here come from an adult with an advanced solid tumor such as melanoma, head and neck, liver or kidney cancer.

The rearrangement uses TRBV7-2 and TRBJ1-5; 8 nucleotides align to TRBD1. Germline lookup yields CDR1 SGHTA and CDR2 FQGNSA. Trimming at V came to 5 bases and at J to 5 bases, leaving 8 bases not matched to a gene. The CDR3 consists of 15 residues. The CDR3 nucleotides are TGTGCCAGCAGCAACCGGACAGGGAGCTATCAGCCCCAGCATTTT. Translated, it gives CASSNRTGSYQPQHF.

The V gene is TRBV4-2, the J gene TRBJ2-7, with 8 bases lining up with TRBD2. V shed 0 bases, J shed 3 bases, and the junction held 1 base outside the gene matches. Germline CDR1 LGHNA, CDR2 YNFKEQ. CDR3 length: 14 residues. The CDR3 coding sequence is TGTGCCAGCAGCCAAGACAGCGGGAGCTACGAGCAGTACTTC. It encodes CASSQDSGSYEQYF.

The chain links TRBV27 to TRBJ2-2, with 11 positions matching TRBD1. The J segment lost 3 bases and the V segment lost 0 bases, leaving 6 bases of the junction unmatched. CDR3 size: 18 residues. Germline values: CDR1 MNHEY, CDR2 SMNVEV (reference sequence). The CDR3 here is CASSLSPGQGVDTGELFF. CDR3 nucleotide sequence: TGTGCCAGCAGTTTATCGCCGGGACAGGGGGTTGACACCGGGGAGCTGTTTTTT.

CDR3 nucleotide sequence: TGCGCCAGCAGCCAACCTCAGAATTTCCAAGAGACCCAGTACTTC. Protein: CASSQPQNFQETQYF. The chain employs TRBV4-1 and TRBJ2-5; D is undetermined. There are 15 residues in the CDR3. V lost 2 bases and J 1 base, leaving 11 bases between the germline ends. In germline, CDR1 is MGHRA, CDR2 YSYEKL.

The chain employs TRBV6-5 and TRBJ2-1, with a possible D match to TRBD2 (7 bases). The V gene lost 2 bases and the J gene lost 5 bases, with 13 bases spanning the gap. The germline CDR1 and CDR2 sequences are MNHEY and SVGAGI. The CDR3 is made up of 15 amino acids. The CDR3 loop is CASSYGGGGHNEQFF. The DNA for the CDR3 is TGTGCCAGCAGTTACGGGGGAGGGGGGCACAATGAGCAGTTCTTC.

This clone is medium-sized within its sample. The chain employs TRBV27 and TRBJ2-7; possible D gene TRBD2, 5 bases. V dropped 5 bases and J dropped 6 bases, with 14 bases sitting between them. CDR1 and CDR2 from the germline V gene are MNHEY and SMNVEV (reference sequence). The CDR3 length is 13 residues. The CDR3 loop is CASSPGPEGEQYF. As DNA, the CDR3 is TGTGCCAGCAGTCCGGGCCCAGAGGGCGAGCAGTACTTC.

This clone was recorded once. CDR3: CASSLRGPGNTIYF. The CDR3 DNA reads as TGTGCCAGCAGTTTACGGGGGCCAGGAAACACCATATATTTT. The chain recombines TRBV28 with TRBJ1-3, with D perhaps TRBD1 (6 bases). This CDR3 is 14 amino acids long. The germline gives CDR1 MDHEN, CDR2 SYDVKM. V was cut by 2 bases and J by 4 bases, with 9 bases left in between.

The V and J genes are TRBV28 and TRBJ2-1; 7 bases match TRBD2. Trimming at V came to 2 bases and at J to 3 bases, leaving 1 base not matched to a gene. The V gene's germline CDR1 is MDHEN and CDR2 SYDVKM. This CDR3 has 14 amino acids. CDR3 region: CASSLGRGYNEQFF. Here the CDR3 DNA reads TGTGCCAGCAGTTTAGGGAGGGGCTACAATGAGCAGTTCTTC.

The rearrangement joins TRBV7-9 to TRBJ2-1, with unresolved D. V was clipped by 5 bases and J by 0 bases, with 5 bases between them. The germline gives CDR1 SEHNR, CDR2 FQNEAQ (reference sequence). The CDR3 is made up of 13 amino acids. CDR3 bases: TGTGCCAGCAGCATCCTCTCCTACAATGAGCAGTTCTTC. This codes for CASSILSYNEQFF.

CDR3 nucleotide sequence: TGCGCCAGCACCAACTCCAGGGGGCTGGATAGCAATCAGCCCCAGCATTTT. Protein: CASTNSRGLDSNQPQHF. This rearrangement joins TRBV10-1 to TRBJ1-5; 8 nucleotides align to TRBD1. The trim removed 7 bases at V and 0 bases at J, leaving 11 bases unmatched. The CDR3 extends over 17 amino acids. In germline, CDR1 is WNHNN, CDR2 SYGVQD (reference sequence).

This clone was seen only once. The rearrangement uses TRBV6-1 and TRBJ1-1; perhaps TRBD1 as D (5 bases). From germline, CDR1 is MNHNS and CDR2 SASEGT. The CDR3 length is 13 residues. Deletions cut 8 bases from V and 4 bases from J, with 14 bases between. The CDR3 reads CASRGGGGTEAFF. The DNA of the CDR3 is TGTGCCAGCCGGGGTGGGGGTGGCACTGAAGCTTTCTTT.

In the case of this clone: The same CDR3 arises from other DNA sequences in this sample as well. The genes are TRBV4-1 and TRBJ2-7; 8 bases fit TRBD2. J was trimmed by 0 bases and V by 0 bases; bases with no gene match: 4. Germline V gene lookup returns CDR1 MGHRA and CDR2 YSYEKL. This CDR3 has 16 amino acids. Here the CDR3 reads CASSQEAGGLSYEQYF. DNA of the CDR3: TGCGCCAGCAGCCAAGAGGCGGGAGGCCTCTCCTACGAGCAGTACTTC.

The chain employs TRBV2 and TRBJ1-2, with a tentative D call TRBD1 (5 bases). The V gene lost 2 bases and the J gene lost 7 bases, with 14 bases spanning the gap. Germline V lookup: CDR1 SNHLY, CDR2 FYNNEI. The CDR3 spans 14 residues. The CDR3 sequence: CASSEFKGPGGYTF. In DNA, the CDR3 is TGTGCCAGCAGTGAATTTAAGGGACCGGGTGGCTACACCTTC.

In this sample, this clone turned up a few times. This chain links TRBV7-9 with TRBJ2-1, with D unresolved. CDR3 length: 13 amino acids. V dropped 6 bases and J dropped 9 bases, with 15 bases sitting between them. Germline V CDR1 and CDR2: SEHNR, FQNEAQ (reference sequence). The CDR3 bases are TGTGCCAGCAGACCTCCGAGTGGGGTTGAGCAGTTCTTC. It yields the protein CASRPPSGVEQFF.

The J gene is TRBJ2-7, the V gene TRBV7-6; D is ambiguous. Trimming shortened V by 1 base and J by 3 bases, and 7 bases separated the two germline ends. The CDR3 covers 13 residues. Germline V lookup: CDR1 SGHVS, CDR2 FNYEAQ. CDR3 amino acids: CASSLGVGYEQYF. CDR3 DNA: TGTGCCAGCAGCTTAGGGGTGGGCTACGAGCAGTACTTC.

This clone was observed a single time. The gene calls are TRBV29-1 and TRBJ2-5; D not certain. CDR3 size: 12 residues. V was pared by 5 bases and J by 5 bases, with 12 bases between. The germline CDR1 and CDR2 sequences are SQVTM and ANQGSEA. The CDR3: CSVWRSLETQYF. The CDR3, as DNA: TGCAGCGTTTGGCGTTCCTTGGAGACCCAGTACTTC.

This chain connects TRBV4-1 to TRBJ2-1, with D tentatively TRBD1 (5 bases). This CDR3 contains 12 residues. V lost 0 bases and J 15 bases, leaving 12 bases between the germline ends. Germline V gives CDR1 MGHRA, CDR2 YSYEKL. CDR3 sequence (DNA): TGCGCCAGCAGCCAAGAAGGGCAGGGTTGGTTCTTC. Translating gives CASSQEGQGWFF.

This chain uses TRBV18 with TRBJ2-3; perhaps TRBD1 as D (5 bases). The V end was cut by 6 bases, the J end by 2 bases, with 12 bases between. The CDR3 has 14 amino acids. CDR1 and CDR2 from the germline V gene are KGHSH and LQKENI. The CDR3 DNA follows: TGTGCCAGCTCGTCAGACAGAAACACAGATACGCAGTATTTT. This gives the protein CASSSDRNTDTQYF.

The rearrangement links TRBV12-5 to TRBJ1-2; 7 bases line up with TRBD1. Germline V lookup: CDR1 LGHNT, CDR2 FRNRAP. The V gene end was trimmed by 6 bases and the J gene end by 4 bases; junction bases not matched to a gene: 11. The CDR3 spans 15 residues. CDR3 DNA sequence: TGTGCTAGTGGGCCTCCTACAGGGGCACTCTATGGCTACACCTTC. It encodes CASGPPTGALYGYTF.